The sequence of this T cell receptor beta chain was determined in a study of Ad26.COV2.S vaccination and SARS-CoV-2 variants. The data were produced by immunoSEQ multiplex PCR, yet TCRdb's version contains in-frame clones alone and is incomplete. The profile shows hundreds of thousands of clones, about 87% of them singletons. The treatment was: over 15 received Ad26.COV2.S at low or high dose, single or two shots; about five received placebo; per-sample allocation not given. Following the first vaccine or placebo injection, samples were taken on day 63. CDR1 and CDR2 (germline): MNHNY, SVGAGI (reference sequence). The CDR3 runs 13 residues. Trimming removed 8 bases from V and 13 bases from J, with 21 bases in between.

The chain combines TRBV6-6 with TRBJ2-1; D not resolved. Source: peripheral blood, taken in a trial of Ad26.COV2.S vaccine versus placebo. The TCR originated in a person between 18 and 65 years old who received the Ad26.COV2.S COVID-19 vaccine or a placebo. The DNA of the CDR3 is TGTGCCAGCTTTAAGTTCGCCGGAGACTTACAGTTCTTC. Translating it yields CASFKFAGDLQFF.